This T cell receptor beta chain was recorded in a study of cytomegalovirus exposure and HLA in healthy donors. Study details: The study's early data release held about 85 million unique TCRs from HLA-typed donors.

This clone came up a few times. Its antigen is not identified. CDR1 SGHTS and CDR2 YDEGEE come from the germline V gene. There are 14 residues in the CDR3. J lost 1 base, V lost 5 bases, and 6 bases had no gene match. Vbeta (60) and Jbeta (13) primers were used in the PCR. Profiled with immunoSEQ multiplex PCR; TCRdb holds only in-frame clones, not every one. The sample has under 200,000 clones, almost 85% seen once. Findings of the study overall: Rates of TCR association differed by HLA locus in a later analysis, with DRB1 highest and HLA-C lowest.

Sequences were obtained from PBMCs. The rearrangement joins TRBV5-8 to TRBJ2-7; 7 nucleotides line up with TRBD1. The sequence was obtained from a woman aged 45 to 65 in good health and CMV-seronegative. The CDR3 spells CASSNRDRSYEQYF. DNA for the CDR3: TGTGCCAGCAGTAACCGGGACAGATCCTACGAGCAGTACTTC.